This T cell receptor (beta chain) was obtained from a study of blood T cell repertoires in COVID-19. At the level of the study: Samples taken during acute and convalescent COVID-19 were collected in the United States, Italy and Spain. T cells, B-cell-depleted T cells, or PBMCs provided the cDNA or gDNA that served as material.

In the authors' workflow: Using reference gene primer amplification, nucleated cell counts were estimated. The data were produced by immunoSEQ multiplex PCR, yet TCRdb's version contains in-frame clones alone and is incomplete. V and J calls and clone size are copied from that table; D and trimming were computed from the DNA. This table has about 270,000 clones, around nine tenths appearing once. The germline V and J ends were trimmed by 6 bases and 7 bases, with 9 bases remaining between them. The CDR3 is 11 amino acids. Germline values: CDR1 LNHDA, CDR2 SQIVND (reference sequence). This clone has more than one count but fewer than ten.

Material for sequencing was peripheral blood. This sequence joins TRBV19 and TRBJ1-2, with unresolved D. This receptor was taken from a man aged 35 to 55 with active or convalescent COVID-19. The CDR3 DNA reads as TGTGCCAGTAGGTTGACGGGTGGCTACACCTTC. Protein product: CASRLTGGYTF.